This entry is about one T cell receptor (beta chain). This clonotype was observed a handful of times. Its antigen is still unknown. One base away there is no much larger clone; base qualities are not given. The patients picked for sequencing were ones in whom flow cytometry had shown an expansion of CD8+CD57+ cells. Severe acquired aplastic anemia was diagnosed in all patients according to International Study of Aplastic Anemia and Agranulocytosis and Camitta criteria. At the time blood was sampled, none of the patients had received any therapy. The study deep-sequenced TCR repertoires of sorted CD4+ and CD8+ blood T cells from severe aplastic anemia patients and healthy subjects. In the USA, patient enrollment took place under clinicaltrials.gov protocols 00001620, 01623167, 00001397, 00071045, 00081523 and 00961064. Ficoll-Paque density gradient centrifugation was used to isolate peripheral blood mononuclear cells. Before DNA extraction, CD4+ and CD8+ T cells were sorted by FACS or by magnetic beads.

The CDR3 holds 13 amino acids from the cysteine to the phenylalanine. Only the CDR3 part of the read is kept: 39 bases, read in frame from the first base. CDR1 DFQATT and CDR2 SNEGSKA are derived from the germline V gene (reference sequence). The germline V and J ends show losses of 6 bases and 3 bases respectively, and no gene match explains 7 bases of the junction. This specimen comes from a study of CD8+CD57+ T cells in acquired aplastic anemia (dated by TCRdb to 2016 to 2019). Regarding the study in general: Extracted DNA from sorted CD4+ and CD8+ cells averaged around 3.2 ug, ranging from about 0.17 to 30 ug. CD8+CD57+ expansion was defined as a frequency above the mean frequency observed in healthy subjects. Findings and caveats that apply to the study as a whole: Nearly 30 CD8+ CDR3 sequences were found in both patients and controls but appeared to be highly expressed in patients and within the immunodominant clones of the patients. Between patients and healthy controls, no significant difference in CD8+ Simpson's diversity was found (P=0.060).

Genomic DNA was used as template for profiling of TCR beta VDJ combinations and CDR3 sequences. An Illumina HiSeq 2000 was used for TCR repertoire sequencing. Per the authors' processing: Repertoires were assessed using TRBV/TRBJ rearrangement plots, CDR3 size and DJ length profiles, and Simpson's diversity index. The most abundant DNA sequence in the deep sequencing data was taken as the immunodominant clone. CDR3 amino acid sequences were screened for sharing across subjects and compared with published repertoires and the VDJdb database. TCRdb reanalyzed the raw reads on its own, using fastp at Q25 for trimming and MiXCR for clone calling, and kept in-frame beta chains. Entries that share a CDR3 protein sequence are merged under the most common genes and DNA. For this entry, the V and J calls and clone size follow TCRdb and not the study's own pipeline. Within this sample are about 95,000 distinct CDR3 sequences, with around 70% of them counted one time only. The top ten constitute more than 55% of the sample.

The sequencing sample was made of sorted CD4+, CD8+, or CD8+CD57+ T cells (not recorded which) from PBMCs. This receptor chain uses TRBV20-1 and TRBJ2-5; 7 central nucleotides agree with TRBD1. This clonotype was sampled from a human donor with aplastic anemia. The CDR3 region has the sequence CSARTGAEETQYF. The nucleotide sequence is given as TGCAGTGCCAGGACAGGCGCCGAAGAGACCCAGTACTTC.